The sequence of this T cell receptor beta chain was determined in a study of T-cell memory formation after mild COVID-19. Study context: Largely donor-specific TCR clusters were found. Findings and caveats of the study: Contracting clones from day 15 to 85 had balanced CD4/CD8; later expanders favoured CD4+. Some clones that responded turned up in pre-infection memory, which suggests that cross-reactive memory joined in. CM and EM subsets held most contracting CD4+ clones; EMRA held CD8+ ones.

Germline lookup yields CDR1 ENHRY and CDR2 SYGVKD. CDR3 length equals 15 residues. V was trimmed by 3 bases and J by 3 bases, leaving 14 bases between them. As regards this clonotype: What it binds is unknown.

TCRdb reprocessed the 5' RACE reads with MiXCR, giving one entry per CDR3 protein. The table shows around 310,000 distinct CDR3 sequences, with 20% to 25% occurring only once. Sequencing used PBMCs or a T cell subset sorted from them (not recorded which). The sequence was obtained from a man aged 18 to 30 who had mild COVID-19 (a few samples of this study predate the infection). Cell type and time point are not known. V is TRBV10-3 and J is TRBJ2-5; D not certain. The CDR3 reads CAISDSSLGEETQYF. The CDR3, as DNA: TGTGCCATCAGTGATAGCTCGCTTGGGGAAGAGACCCAGTACTTC.